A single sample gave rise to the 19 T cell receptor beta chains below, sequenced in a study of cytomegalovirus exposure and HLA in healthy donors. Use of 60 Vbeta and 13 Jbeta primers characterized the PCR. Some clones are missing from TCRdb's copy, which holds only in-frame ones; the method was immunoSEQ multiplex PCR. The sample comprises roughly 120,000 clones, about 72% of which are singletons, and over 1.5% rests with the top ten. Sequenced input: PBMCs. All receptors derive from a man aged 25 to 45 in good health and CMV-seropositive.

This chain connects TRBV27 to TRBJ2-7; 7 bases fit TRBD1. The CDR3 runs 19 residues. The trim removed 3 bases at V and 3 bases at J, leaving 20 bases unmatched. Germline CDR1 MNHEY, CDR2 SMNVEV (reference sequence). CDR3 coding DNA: TGTGCCAGCAGTTTTATTCGGGACAGCCGAAGGAAAGTAGTCTACGAGCAGTACTTC. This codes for CASSFIRDSRRKVVYEQYF.

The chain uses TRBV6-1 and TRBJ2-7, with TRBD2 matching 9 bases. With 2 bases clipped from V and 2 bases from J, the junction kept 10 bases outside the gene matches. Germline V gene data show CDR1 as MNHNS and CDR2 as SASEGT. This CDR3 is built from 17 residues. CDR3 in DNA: TGTGCCAGCAGTGAATACGAAGGACTAGCGAACCCCTACGAGCAGTACTTC. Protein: CASSEYEGLANPYEQYF.

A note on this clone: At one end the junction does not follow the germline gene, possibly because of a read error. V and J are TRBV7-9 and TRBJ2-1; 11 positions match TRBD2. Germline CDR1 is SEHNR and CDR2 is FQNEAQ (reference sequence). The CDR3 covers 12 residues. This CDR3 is CSSSGTSGRPFF. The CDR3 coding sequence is TGTTCCAGCAGCGGCACTAGCGGGAGACCGTTCTTC.

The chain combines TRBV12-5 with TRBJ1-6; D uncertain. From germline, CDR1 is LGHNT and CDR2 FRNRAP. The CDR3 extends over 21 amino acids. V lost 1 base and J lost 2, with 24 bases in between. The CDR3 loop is CASGLANPLTPPRPYNSPLHF. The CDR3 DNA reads TGTGCTAGTGGTTTGGCGAACCCTCTGACACCTCCCCGGCCCTATAATTCACCCCTCCACTTT.

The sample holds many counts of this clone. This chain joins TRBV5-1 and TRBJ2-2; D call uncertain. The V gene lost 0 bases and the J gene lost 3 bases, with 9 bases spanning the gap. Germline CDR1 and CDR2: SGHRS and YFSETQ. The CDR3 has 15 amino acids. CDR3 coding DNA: TGCGCCAGCAGCTTGGGGGCCCGCGACACCGGGGAGCTGTTTTTT. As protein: CASSLGARDTGELFF.

CDR3 sequence: CASSSTMAASGNTIYF. DNA of the CDR3: TGTGCCAGCAGCTCTACTATGGCAGCTTCTGGAAACACCATATATTTT. The V gene is TRBV13, the J gene TRBJ1-3, with unresolved D. Germline V lookup: CDR1 PRHDT, CDR2 FYEKMQ (reference sequence). Trimming pared 4 bases from V and 1 base from J, leaving 14 bases between. CDR3 length: 16 amino acids. The full variable domain, completed using reference TRBV13 and TRBJ1-3, is AAGVIQSPRHLIKEKRETATLKCYPIPRHDTVYWYQQGPGQDPQFLISFYEKMQSDKGSIPDRFSAQQFSDYHSELNMSSLELGDSALYFCASSSTMAASGNTIYFGEGSWLTVV.

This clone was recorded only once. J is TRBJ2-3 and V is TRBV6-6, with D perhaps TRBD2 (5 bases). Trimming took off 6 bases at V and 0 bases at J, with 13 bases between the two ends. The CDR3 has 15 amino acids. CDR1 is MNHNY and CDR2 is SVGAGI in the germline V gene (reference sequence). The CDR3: CASSSPEASTDTQYF. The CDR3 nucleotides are TGTGCCAGCAGCTCCCCGGAGGCCAGCACAGATACGCAGTATTTT.

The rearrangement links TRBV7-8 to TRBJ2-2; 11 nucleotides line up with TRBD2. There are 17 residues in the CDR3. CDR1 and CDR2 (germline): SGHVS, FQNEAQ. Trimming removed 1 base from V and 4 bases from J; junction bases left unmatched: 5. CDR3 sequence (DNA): TGTGCCAGCAGCTTAGTACTAGCGGGAGCCGGCACCGGGGAGCTGTTTTTT. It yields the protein CASSLVLAGAGTGELFF.

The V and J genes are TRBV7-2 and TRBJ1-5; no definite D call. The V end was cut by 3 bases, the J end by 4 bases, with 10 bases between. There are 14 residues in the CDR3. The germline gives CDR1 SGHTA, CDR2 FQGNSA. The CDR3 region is CASSFMGNNQPQHF. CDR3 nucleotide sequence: TGTGCCAGCAGCTTTATGGGCAATAATCAGCCCCAGCATTTT.

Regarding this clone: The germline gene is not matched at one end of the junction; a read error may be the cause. The CDR3 sequence: CSSSFGTGGRKMDGYTF. CDR3 coding DNA: TGTTCCAGCAGTTTTGGGACAGGGGGCAGAAAGATGGATGGCTACACCTTC. The V and J genes are TRBV7-9 and TRBJ1-2, with 12 bases matching TRBD1. CDR3 size: 17 residues. CDR1 SEHNR and CDR2 FQNEAQ come from the germline V gene (reference sequence).

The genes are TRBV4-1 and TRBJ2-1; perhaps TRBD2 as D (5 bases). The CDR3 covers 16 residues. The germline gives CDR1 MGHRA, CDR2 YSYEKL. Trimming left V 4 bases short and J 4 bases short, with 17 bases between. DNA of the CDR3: TGCGCCAGCAGCCTGTCTAGCATTGATTGGTACAATGAGCAGTTCTTC. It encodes CASSLSSIDWYNEQFF.

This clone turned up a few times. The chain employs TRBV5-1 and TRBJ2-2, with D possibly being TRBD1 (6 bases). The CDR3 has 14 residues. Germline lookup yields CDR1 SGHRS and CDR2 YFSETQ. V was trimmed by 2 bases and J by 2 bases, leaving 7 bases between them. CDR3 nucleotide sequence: TGCGCCAGCAGCTTCAGGGGAAACACCGGGGAGCTGTTTTTT. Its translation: CASSFRGNTGELFF.

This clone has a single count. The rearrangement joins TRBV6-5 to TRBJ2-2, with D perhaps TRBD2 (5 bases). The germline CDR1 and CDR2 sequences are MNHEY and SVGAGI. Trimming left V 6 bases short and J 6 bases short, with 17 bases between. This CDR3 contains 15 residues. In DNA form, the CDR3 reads TGTGCCAGCAGGCCCTTACTAGAGGCGGCCGGGGAGCTGTTTTTT. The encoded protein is CASRPLLEAAGELFF.

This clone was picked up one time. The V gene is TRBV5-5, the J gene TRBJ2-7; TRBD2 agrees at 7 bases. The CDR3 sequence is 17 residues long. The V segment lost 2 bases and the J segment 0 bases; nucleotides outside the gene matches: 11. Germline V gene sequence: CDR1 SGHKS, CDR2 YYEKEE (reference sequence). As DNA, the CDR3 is TGTGCCAGCAGCTTCGCCGGGGGGTCAGCCAGCTCCTACGAGCAGTACTTC. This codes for CASSFAGGSASSYEQYF.

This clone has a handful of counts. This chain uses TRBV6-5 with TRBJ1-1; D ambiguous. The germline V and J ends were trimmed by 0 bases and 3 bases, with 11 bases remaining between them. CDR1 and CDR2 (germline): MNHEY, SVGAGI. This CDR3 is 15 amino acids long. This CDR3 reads CASSYSRYPDTEAFF. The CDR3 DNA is TGTGCCAGCAGTTACTCGAGGTATCCGGACACTGAAGCTTTCTTT.

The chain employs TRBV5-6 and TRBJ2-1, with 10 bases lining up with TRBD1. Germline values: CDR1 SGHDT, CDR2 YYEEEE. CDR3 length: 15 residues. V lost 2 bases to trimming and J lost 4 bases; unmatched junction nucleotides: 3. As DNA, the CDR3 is TGTGCCAGCAGCTTCTCGGGACAGGGGTACAATGAGCAGTTCTTC. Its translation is CASSFSGQGYNEQFF.

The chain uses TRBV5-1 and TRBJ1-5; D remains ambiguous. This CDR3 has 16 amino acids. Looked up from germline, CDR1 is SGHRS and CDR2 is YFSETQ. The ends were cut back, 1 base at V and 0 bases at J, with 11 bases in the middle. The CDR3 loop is CASSLYGPPSNQPQHF. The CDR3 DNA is TGCGCCAGCAGCTTGTATGGGCCGCCTAGCAATCAGCCCCAGCATTTT.

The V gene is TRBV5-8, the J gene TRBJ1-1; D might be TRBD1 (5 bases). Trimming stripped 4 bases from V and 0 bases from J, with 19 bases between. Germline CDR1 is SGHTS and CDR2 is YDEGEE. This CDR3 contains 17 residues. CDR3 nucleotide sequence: TGTGCCAGCAGCCGGGGGACGGCAGATAACATGAACACTGAAGCTTTCTTT. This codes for CASSRGTADNMNTEAFF.

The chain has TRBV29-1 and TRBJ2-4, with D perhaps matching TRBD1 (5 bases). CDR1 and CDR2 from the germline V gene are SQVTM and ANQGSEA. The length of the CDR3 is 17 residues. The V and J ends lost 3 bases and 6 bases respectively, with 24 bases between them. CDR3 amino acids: CSVDFGGQGKGINIQYF. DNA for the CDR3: TGCAGCGTTGACTTCGGTGGGCAGGGCAAGGGGATAAACATTCAGTACTTC.